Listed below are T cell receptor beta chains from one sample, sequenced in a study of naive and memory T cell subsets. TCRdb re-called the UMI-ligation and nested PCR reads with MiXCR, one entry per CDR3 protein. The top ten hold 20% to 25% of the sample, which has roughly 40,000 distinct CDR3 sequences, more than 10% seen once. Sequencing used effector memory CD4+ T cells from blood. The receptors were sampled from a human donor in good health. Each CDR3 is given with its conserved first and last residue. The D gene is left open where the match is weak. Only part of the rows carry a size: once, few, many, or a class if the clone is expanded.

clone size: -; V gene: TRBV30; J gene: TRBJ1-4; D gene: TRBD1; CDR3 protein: CAWSTRGRPFEKLFF; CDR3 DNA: TGTGCCTGGAGTACCAGGGGGCGCCCCTTCGAAAAACTGTTTTTT
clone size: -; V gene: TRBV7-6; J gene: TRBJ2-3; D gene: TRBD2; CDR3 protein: CASSFASGSDTDTQYF; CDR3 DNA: TGTGCCAGCAGCTTTGCTAGCGGGAGTGACACAGATACGCAGTATTTT
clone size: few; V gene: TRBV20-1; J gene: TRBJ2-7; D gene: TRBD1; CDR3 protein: CSADRDGYSYEQYF; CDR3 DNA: TGCAGTGCCGACAGGGACGGGTACTCCTACGAGCAGTACTTC
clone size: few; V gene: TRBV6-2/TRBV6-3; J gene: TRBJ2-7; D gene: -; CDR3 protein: CASSYSGRRGEQYF; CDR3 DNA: TGTGCCAGCAGTTACTCGGGGCGCCGTGGCGAGCAGTACTTC
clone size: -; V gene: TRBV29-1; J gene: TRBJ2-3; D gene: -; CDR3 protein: CSVAPQWWRDSHTDTQYF; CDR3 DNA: TGCAGCGTTGCGCCCCAGTGGTGGCGGGATTCTCACACAGATACGCAGTATTTT
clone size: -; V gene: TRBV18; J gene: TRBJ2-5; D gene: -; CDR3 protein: CASSPPLFQETQYF; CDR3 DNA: TGTGCCAGCTCACCACCGCTCTTCCAAGAGACCCAGTACTTC
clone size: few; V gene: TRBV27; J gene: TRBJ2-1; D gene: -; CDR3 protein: CASSTPQGGSYNEQFF; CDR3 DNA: TGTGCCAGCAGTACCCCTCAGGGAGGCTCCTACAATGAGCAGTTCTTC
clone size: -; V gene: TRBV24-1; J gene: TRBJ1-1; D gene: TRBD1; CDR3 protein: CATSDSRQGVTEAFF; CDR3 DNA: TGTGCCACCAGTGATTCCCGACAGGGGGTCACTGAAGCTTTCTTT
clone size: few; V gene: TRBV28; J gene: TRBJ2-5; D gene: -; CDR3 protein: CASSLWTVPGTQYF; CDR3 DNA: TGTGCCAGCAGTTTATGGACAGTCCCGGGGACCCAGTACTTC
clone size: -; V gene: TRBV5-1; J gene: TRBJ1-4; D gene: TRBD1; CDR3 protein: CASRQGTGVSEKLFF; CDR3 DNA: TGCGCCAGCAGACAAGGGACAGGAGTTAGTGAAAAACTGTTTTTT
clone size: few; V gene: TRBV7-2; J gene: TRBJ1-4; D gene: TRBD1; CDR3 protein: CASSLGQGYEKLFF; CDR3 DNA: TGTGCCAGCAGCTTAGGACAGGGCTATGAAAAACTGTTTTTT
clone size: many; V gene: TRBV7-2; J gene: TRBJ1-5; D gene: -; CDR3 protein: CASSLVQGIGQPQHF; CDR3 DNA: TGTGCCAGCAGCTTAGTTCAAGGGATAGGTCAGCCCCAGCATTTT
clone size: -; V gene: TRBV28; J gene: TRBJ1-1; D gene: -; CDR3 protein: CASSYRATTEAFF; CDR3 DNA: TGTGCCAGCAGTTACAGGGCCACCACTGAAGCTTTCTTT
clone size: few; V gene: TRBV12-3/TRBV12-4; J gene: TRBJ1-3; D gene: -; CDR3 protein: CASSFRSKDTIYF; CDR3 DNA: TGTGCCAGCAGTTTCAGGTCAAAAGACACCATATATTTT
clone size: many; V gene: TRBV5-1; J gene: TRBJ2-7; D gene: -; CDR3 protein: CASSLGSTDLNYEQYF; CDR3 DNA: TGCGCCAGCAGCTTGGGTTCGACAGACCTGAACTACGAGCAGTACTTC
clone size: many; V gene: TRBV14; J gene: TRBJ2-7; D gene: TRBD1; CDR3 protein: CASSQAWGTGESPLYEQYF; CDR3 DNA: TGTGCCAGCAGCCAGGCGTGGGGGACAGGGGAATCTCCCCTCTACGAGCAGTACTTC
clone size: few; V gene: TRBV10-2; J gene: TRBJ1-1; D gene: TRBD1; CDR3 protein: CAGGGGWTEAFF; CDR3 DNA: TGCGCCGGGGGAGGGGGCTGGACTGAAGCTTTCTTT
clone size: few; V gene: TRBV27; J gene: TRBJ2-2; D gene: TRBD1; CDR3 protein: CASSPRGQVDTGELFF; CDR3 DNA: TGTGCCAGCAGTCCCCGGGGACAGGTGGACACCGGGGAGCTGTTTTTT
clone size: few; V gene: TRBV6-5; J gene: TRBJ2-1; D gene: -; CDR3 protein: CASSSLGAYNEQFF; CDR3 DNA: TGTGCCAGCAGTTCCCTGGGGGCCTACAATGAGCAGTTCTTC
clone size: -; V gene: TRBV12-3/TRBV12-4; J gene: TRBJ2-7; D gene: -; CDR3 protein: CASSYLGAYEQYF; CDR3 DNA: TGTGCCAGCAGCTACCTCGGGGCCTACGAGCAGTACTTC
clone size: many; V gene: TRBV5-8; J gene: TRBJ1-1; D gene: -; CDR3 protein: CASSLGTTNTEAFF; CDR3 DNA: TGTGCCAGCAGCTTGGGGACTACGAACACTGAAGCTTTCTTT
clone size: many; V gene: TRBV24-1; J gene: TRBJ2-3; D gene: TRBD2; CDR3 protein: CATSPGLPTWADTQYF; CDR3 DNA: TGTGCCACCAGCCCGGGACTACCAACTTGGGCAGATACGCAGTATTTT
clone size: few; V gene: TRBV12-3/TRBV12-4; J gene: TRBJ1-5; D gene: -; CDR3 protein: CASSLSGGHNQPQHF; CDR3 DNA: TGTGCCAGCAGTTTGTCGGGCGGACACAATCAGCCCCAGCATTTT
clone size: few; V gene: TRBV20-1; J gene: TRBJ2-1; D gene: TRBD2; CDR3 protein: CSARLWSGTSYNEQFF; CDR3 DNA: TGCAGTGCTAGACTATGGAGCGGGACGTCCTACAATGAGCAGTTCTTC
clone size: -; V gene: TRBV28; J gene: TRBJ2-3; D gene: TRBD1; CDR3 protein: CASSGTGNADTQYF; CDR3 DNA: TGTGCCAGCAGTGGGACAGGGAATGCAGATACGCAGTATTTT
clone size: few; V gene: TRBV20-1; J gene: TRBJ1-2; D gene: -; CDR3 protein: CSASHPTYGYTF; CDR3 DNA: TGCAGTGCTAGCCACCCAACCTATGGCTACACCTTC
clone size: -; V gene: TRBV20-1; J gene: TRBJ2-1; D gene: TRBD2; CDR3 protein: CSALQLAGLSYNEQFF; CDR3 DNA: TGCAGTGCTCTCCAGTTAGCGGGCCTGTCCTACAATGAGCAGTTCTTC
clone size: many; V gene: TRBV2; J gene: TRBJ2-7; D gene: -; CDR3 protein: CASSASYREAYF; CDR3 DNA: TGTGCCAGCAGTGCTTCTTACAGGGAAGCGTACTTC
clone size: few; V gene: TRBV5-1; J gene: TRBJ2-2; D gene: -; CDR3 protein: CASSLGDPGELFF; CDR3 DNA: TGCGCCAGCAGCTTGGGCGACCCCGGGGAGCTGTTTTTT
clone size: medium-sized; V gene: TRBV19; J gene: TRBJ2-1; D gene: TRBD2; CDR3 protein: CASSSGLAAYNEQFF; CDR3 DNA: TGTGCCAGTAGTTCGGGACTAGCGGCCTACAATGAGCAGTTCTTC
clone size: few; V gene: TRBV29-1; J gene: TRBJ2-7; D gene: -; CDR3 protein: CSAHVGPIYEQYF; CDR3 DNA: TGCAGCGCACATGTGGGCCCTATCTACGAGCAGTACTTC
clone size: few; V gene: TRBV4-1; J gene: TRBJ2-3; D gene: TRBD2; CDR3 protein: CASSQLVTSRAQYF; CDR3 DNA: TGCGCCAGCAGCCAACTTGTGACTAGCCGTGCGCAGTATTTT
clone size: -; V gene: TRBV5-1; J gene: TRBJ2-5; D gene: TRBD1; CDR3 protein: CASSTGGDRVETQYF; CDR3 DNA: TGCGCCAGCAGCACCGGAGGGGACAGGGTAGAGACCCAGTACTTC
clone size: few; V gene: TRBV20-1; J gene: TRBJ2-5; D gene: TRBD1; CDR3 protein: CSAIPGQGGETQYF; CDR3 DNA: TGCAGTGCGATCCCGGGACAGGGAGGAGAGACCCAGTACTTC
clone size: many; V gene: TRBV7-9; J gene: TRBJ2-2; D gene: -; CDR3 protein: CASSLITGELFF; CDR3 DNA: TGTGCCAGCAGCTTGATAACCGGGGAGCTGTTTTTT
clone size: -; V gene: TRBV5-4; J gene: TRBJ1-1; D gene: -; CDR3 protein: CAQHGDLNTEAFF; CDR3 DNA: TGTGCCCAACACGGGGACCTGAACACTGAAGCTTTCTTT
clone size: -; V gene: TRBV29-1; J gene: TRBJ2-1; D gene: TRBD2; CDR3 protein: CSVGRVAGDTYSYNEQFF; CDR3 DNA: TGCAGCGTTGGGCGAGTAGCGGGAGACACTTACTCCTACAATGAGCAGTTCTTC
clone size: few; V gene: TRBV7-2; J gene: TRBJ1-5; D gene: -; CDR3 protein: CASSLDYGGQPQHF; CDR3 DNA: TGTGCCAGCAGCTTAGATTACGGGGGTCAGCCCCAGCATTTT
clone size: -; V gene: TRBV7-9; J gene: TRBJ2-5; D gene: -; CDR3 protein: CASSLVYRQETQYF; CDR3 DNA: TGTGCCAGCAGCTTAGTTTACCGCCAAGAGACCCAGTACTTC
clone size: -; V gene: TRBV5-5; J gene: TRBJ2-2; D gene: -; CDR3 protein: CASRRSQATTGELFF; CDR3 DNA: TGTGCCAGCAGGCGGTCCCAGGCAACCACCGGGGAGCTGTTTTTT
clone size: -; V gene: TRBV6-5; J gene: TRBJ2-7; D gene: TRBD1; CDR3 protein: CASRKDRDSYEQYF; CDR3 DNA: TGTGCCAGCAGAAAGGACAGGGATTCCTACGAGCAGTACTTC
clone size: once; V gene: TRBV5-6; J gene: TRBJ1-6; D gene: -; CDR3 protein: CASSLGQYNSPLHF; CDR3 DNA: TGTGCCAGCAGCTTGGGCCAGTATAATTCACCCCTCCACTTT
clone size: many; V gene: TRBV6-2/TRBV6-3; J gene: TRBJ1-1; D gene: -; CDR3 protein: CASSYIFGTEAFF; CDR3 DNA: TGTGCCAGCAGTTATATTTTCGGAACTGAAGCTTTCTTT
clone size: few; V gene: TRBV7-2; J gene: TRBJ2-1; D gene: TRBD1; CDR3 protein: CASSLTGASGNEQFF; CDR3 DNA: TGTGCCAGCAGCCTGACAGGGGCGAGCGGTAATGAGCAGTTCTTC
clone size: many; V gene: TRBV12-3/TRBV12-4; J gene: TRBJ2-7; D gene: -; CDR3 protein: CASSWDMSYEQYF; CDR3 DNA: TGTGCCAGCAGTTGGGACATGTCCTACGAGCAGTACTTC
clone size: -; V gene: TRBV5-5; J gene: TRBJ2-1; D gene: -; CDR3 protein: CASSLNYYNEQFF; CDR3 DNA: TGTGCCAGCAGCCTTAACTACTACAATGAGCAGTTCTTC
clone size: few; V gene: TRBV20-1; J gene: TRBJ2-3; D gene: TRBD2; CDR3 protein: CSAILAGGGTDTQYF; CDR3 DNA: TGCAGTGCTATACTAGCGGGAGGAGGCACAGATACGCAGTATTTT
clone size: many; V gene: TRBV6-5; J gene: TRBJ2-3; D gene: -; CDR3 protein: CASRSTGTDTQYF; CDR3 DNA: TGTGCCAGCAGATCCACGGGAACAGATACGCAGTATTTT
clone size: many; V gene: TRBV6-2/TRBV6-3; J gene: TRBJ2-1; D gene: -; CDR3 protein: CASSSAPSSSYNEQFF; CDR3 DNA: TGTGCCAGCAGTTCAGCCCCCTCGAGCTCCTACAATGAGCAGTTCTTC
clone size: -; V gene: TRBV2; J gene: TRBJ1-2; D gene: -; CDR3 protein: CASTPNGRTNYGYTF; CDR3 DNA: TGTGCCAGCACCCCAAACGGCAGAACTAACTATGGCTACACCTTC
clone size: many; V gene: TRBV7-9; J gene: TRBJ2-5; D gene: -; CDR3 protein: CASSPRVGTETQYF; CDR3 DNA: TGTGCCAGCAGCCCCCGGGTAGGGACAGAGACCCAGTACTTC
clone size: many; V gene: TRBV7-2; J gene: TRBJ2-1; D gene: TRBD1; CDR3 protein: CASSFDRANEQFF; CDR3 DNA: TGTGCCAGCAGCTTCGACAGGGCTAATGAGCAGTTCTTC
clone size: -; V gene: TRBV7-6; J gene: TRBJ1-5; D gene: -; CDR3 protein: CASSSEGNQPQHF; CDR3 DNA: TGTGCCAGCAGCTCGGAGGGCAATCAGCCCCAGCATTTT
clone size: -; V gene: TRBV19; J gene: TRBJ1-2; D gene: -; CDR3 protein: CASSTAGAFWGYTF; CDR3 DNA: TGTGCCAGTAGTACCGCAGGAGCCTTTTGGGGCTACACCTTC
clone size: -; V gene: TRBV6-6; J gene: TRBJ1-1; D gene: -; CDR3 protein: CASSYEAGRNTEAFF; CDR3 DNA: TGTGCCAGCAGTTACGAGGCAGGGAGGAACACTGAAGCTTTCTTT